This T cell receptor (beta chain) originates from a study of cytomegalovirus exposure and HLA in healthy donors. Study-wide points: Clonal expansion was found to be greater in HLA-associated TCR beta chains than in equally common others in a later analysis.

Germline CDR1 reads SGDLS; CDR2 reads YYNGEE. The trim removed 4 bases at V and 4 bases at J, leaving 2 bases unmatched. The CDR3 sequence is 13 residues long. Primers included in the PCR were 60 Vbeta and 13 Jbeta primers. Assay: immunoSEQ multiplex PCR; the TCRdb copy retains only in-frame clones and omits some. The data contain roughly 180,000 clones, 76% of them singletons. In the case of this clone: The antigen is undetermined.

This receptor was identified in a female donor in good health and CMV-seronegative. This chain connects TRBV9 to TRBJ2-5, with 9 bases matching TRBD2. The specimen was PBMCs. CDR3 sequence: CASSISGRETQYF. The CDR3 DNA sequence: TGTGCCAGCAGCATTAGCGGGAGAGAGACCCAGTACTTC.